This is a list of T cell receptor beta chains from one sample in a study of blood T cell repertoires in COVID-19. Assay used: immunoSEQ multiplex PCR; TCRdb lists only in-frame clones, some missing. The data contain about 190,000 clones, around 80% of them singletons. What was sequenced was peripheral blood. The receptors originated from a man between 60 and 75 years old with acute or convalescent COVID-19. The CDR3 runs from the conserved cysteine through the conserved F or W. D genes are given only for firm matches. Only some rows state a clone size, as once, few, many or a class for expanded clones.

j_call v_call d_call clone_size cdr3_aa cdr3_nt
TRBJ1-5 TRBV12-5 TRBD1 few CASGIPGTGNQPQHF TGTGCTAGTGGGATCCCCGGGACAGGGAATCAGCCCCAGCATTTT
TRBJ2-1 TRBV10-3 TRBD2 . CAISEREAYNEQFF TGTGCCATCAGTGAGCGGGAGGCTTACAATGAGCAGTTCTTC
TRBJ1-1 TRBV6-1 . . CASSEGGDQAFF TGTGCCAGCAGTGAAGGGGGGGACCAAGCTTTCTTT
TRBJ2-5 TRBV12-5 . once CASGGPSEVLAQYF TGTGCTAGTGGAGGCCCTAGCGAGGTTCTCGCCCAGTACTTC
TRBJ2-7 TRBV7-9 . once CASSKSTADEQYF TGTGCCAGCAGCAAATCGACAGCCGACGAGCAGTACTTC
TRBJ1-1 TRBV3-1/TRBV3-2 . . CASRQDFTVNTEAFF TGTGCCAGCAGACAAGACTTTACAGTAAACACTGAAGCTTTCTTT
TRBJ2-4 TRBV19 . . CASSISGNIQYF TGTGCCAGTAGTATCTCAGGAAACATTCAGTACTTC
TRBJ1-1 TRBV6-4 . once CASSDSIGGEAFF TGTGCCAGCAGTGACTCGATAGGGGGTGAAGCTTTCTTT
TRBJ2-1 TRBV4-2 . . CASSLASHNYNEQFF TGTGCCAGCAGCCTCGCTAGCCATAACTACAATGAGCAGTTCTTC
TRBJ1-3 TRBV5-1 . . CASSLETILGNTIYF TGCGCCAGCAGCTTGGAGACAATCCTTGGAAACACCATATATTTT
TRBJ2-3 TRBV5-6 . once CASSLGANTDTQYF TGTGCCAGCAGCTTGGGCGCCAACACAGATACGCAGTATTTT
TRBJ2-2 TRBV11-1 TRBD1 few CASSMWTGKGELFF TGTGCCAGCAGCATGTGGACAGGGAAAGGGGAGCTGTTTTTT
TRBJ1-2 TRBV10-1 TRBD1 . CASSFRGQNYGYTF TGCGCCAGCAGTTTCAGGGGGCAAAACTATGGCTACACCTTC
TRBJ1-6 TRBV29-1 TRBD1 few CSVGTGPSSYNSPLHF TGCAGCGTTGGGACAGGGCCCAGCTCCTATAATTCACCCCTCCACTTT
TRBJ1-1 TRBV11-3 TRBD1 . CASSTPGQGHTEAFF TGTGCCAGCAGCACACCGGGACAGGGGCACACTGAAGCTTTCTTT
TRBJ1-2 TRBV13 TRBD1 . CASSLGQGDYGYTF TGTGCCAGCAGCTTAGGGCAGGGGGACTATGGCTACACCTTC
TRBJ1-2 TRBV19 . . CASSIEYSPGGYTF TGTGCCAGTAGTATAGAGTACAGTCCTGGAGGCTACACCTTC
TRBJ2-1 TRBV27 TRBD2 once CASSLTGLAHNEQFF TGTGCCAGCAGTTTAACTGGACTAGCCCACAATGAGCAGTTCTTC
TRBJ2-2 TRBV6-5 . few CASRRQENTGELFF TGTGCCAGCAGGAGACAGGAGAACACCGGGGAGCTGTTTTTT
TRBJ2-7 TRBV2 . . CASTPFYEQYF TGTGCCAGCACTCCCTTTTACGAGCAGTACTTC
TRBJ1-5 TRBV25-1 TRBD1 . CASSEATGGDQPQHF TGTGCCAGCAGTGAGGCTACAGGGGGCGATCAGCCCCAGCATTTT
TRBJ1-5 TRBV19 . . CASSIGPYSNQPQHF TGTGCCAGTAGTATAGGGCCTTATAGCAATCAGCCCCAGCATTTT
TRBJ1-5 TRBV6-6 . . CASSAFGGSNQPQHF TGTGCCAGCAGTGCCTTTGGGGGCAGCAATCAGCCCCAGCATTTT
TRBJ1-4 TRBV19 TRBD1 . CASSGERLGQDVATNEKLFF TGTGCCAGTAGTGGAGAGAGATTAGGACAGGATGTTGCAACTAATGAAAAACTGTTTTTT
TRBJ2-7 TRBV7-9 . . CASSSGDIYEQYF TGTGCCAGCAGCTCAGGGGACATATACGAGCAGTACTTC
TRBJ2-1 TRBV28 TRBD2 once CASSALAGLSYNEQFF TGTGCCAGCAGTGCCTTAGCGGGGTTGTCCTACAATGAGCAGTTCTTC
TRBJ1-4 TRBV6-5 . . CASSRSGTNGEKLFF TGTGCCAGCAGCCGAAGCGGGACGAACGGTGAAAAACTGTTTTTT
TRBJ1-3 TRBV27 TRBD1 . CASSPRDRGNTIYF TGTGCCAGCAGTCCCCGGGACAGAGGAAACACCATATATTTT